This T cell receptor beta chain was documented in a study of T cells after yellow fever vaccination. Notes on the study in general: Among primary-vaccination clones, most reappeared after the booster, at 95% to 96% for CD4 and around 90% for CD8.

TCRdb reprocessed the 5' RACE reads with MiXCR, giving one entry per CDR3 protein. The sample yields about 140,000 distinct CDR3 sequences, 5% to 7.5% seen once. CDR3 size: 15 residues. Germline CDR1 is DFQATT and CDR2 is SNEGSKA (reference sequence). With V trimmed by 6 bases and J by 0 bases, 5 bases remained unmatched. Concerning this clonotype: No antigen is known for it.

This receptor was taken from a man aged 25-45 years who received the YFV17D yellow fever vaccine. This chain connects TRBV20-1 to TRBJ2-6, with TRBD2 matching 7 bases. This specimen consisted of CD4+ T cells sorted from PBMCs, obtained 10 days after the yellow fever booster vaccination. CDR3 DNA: TGCAGTGCCTCTAGCGGATCCTCTGGGGCCAACGTCCTGACTTTC. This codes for CSASSGSSGANVLTF.